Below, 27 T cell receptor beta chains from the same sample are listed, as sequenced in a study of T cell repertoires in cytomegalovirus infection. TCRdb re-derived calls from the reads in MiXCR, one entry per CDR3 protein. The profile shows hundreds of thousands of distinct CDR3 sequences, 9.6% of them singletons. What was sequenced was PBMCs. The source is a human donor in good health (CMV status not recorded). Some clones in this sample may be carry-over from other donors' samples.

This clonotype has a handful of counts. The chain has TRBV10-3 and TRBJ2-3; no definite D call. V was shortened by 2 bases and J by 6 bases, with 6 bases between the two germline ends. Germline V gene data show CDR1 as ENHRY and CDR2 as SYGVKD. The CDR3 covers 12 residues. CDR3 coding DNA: TGTGCCATCAGTGAGGACCGGGATACGCAGTATTTT. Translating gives CAISEDRDTQYF.

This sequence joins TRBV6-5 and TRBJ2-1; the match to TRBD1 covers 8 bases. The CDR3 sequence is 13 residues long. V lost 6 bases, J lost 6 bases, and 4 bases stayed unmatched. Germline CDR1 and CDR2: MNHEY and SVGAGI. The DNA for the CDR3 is TGTGCCAGCAGACTGACAGGGGTCAATGAGCAGTTCTTC. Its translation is CASRLTGVNEQFF.

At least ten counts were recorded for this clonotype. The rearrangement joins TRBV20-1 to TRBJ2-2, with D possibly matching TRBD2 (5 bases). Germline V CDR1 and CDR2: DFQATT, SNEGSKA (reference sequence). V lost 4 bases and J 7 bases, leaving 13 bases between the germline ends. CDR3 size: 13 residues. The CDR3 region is CSATDLWGGELFF. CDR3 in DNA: TGCAGTGCTACGGACTTATGGGGCGGGGAGCTGTTTTTT.

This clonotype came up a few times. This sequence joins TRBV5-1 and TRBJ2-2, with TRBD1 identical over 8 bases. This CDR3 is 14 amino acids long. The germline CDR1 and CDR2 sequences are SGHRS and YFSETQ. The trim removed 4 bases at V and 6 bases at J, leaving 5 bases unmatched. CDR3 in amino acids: CASSPGQGPGELFF. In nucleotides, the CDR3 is TGCGCCAGCAGCCCTGGACAGGGCCCCGGGGAGCTGTTTTTT.

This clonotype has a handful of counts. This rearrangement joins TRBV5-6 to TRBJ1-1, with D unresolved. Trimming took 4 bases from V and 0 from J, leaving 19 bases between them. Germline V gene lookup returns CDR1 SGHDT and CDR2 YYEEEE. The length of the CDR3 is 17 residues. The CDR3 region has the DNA TGTGCCAGCAGCCTACTTCGAGTAGGATCGGTGAACACTGAAGCTTTCTTT. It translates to CASSLLRVGSVNTEAFF.

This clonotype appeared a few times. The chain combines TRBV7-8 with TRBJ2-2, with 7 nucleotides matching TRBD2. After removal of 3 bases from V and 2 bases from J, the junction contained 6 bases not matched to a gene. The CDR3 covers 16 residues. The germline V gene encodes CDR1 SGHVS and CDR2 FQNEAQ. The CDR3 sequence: CASSFFLAANTGELFF. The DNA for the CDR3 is TGTGCCAGCAGCTTTTTTCTAGCGGCTAACACCGGGGAGCTGTTTTTT. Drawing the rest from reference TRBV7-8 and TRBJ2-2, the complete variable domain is GAGVSQSPRYKVAKRGQDVALRCDPISGHVSLFWYQQALGQGPEFLTYFQNEAQLDKSGLPSDRFFAERPEGSVSTLKIQRTQQEDSAVYLCASSFFLAANTGELFFGEGSRLTVL.

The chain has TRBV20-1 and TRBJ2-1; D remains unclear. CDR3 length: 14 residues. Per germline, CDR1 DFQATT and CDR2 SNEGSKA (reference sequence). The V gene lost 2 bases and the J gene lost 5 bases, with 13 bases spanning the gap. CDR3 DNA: TGCAGTGCTAGATCAGCGAATACGGACAATGAGCAGTTCTTC. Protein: CSARSANTDNEQFF.

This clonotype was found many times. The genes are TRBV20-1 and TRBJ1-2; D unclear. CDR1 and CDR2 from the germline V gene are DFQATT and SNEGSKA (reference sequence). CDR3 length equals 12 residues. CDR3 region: CSLARGQHGYTF. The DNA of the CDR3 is TGCAGCCTTGCTCGAGGGCAACATGGCTACACCTTC.

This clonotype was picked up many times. The CDR3: CASSLWGAGGNEQYV. CDR3 DNA sequence: TGTGCCAGCAGCTTGTGGGGCGCGGGCGGGAACGAGCAGTACGTC. The chain couples TRBV7-2 to TRBJ2-7; weak D call: TRBD2 (6 bases). Germline assignment: CDR1 SGHTA and CDR2 FQGNSA. V was cut by 3 bases and J by 5 bases, with 17 bases left in between. The CDR3 runs to 15 residues.

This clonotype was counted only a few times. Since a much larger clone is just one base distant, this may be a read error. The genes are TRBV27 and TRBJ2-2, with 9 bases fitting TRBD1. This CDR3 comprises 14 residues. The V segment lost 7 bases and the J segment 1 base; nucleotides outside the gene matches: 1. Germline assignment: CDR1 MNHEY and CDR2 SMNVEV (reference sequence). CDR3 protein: CASKGQGNTGELFF. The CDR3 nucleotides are TGTGCCAGCAAGGGACAGGGGAACACCGGGGAGCTGTTTTTT.

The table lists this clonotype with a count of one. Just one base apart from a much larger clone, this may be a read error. The CDR3 here is CPSSVDSYYGYTF. CDR3 nucleotides: TGTCCCAGCAGTGTGGACAGCTACTATGGCTACACCTTC. J is TRBJ1-2 and V is TRBV6-5, with a possible D match to TRBD1 (6 bases). CDR1 and CDR2 (germline): MNHEY, SVGAGI. CDR3 length: 13 residues.

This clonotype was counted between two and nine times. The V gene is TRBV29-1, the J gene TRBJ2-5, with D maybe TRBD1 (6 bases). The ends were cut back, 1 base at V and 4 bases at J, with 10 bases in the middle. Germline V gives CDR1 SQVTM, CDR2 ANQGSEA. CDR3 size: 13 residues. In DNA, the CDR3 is TGCAGCGTTGAAGGAACAGGGATAGAGACCCAGTACTTC. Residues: CSVEGTGIETQYF. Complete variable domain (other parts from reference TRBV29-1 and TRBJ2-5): SAVISQKPSRDICQRGTSLTIQCQVDSQVTMMFWYRQQPGQSLTLIATANQGSEATYESGFVIDKFPISRPNLTFSTLTVSNMSPEDSSIYLCSVEGTGIETQYFGPGTRLLVL.

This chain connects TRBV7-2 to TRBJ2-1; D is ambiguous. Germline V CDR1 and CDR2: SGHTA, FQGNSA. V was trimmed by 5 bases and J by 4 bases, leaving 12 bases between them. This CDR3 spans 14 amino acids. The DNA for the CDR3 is TGTGCCAGCAGCGATCCAATCGGGTACAATGAGCAGTTCTTC. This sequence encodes CASSDPIGYNEQFF.

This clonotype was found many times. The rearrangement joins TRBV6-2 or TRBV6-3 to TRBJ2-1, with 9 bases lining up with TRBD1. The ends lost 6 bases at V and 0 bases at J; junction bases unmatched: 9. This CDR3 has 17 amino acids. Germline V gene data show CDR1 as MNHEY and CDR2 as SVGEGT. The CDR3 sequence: CASSHRGPSDSYNEQFF. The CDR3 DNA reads TGTGCCAGCAGCCACAGGGGGCCGTCAGACTCCTACAATGAGCAGTTCTTC.

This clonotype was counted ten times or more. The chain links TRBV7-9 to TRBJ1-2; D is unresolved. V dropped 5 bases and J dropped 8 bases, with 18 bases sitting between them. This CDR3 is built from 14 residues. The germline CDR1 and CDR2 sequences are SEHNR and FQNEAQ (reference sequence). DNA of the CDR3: TGTGCCAGCAGCCGTCGGCAGGCCTCTCCGGGCTACACCTTC. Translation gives CASSRRQASPGYTF.

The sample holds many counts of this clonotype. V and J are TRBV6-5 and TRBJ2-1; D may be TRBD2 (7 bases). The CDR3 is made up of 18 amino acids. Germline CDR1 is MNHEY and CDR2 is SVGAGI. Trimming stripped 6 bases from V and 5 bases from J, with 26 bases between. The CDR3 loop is CASRPLGGGAVRNNEQFF. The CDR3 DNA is TGTGCCAGCAGACCCCTAGGGGGGGGGGCCGTGAGAAACAATGAGCAGTTCTTC.

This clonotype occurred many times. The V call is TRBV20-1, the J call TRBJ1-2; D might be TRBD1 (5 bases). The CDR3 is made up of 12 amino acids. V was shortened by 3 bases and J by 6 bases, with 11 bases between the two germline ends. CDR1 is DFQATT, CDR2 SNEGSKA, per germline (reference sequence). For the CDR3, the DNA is TGCAGTGCTAGCATACAGGCGAATGGCTACACCTTC. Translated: CSASIQANGYTF.

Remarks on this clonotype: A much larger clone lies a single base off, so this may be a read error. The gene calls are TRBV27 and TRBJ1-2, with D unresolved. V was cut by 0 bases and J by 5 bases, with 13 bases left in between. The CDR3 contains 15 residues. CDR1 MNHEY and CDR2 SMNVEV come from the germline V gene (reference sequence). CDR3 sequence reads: CASSLSEAGHYGYTF. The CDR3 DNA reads TGTGCCAGCAGTTTATCGGAGGCGGGTCATTATGGCTACACCTTC.

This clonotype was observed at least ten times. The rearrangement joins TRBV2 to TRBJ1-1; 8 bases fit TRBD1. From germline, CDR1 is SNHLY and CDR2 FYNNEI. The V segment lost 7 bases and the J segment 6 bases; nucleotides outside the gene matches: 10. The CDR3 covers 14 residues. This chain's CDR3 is CASNFRQGRAEAFF. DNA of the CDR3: TGTGCCAGCAACTTTAGACAGGGGAGGGCTGAAGCTTTCTTT.

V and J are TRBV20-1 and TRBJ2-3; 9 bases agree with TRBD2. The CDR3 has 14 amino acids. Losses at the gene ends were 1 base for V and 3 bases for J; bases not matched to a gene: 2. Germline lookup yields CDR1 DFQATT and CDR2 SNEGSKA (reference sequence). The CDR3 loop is CSARASGETDTQYF. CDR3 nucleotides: TGCAGTGCTAGAGCTAGCGGGGAGACAGATACGCAGTATTTT.

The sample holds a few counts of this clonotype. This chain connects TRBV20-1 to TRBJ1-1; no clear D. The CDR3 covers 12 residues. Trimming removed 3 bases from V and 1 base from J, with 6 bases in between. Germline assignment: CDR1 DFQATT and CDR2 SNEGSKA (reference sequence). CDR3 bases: TGCAGTGCTAGCTGGGAGAACACTGAAGCTTTCTTT. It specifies CSASWENTEAFF.

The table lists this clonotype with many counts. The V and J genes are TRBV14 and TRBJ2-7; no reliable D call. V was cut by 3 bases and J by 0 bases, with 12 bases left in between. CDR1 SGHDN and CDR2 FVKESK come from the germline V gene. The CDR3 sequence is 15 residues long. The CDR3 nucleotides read TGTGCCAGCAGCCAGCACTCGGTTGCCTCCTACGAGCAGTACGTC. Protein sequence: CASSQHSVASYEQYV.

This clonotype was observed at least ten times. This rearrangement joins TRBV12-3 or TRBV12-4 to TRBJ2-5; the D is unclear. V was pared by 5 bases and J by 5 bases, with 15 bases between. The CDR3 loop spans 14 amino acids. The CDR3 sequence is CASSRVAGRETQYF. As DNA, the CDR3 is TGTGCCAGCAGTCGCGTGGCAGGACGGGAGACCCAGTACTTC.

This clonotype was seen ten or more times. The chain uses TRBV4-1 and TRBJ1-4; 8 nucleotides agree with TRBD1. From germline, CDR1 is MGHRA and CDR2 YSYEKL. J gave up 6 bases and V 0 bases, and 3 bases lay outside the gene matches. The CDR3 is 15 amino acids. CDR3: CASSQEGQADEKLFF. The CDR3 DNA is TGCGCCAGCAGCCAAGAGGGACAGGCGGATGAAAAACTGTTTTTT.

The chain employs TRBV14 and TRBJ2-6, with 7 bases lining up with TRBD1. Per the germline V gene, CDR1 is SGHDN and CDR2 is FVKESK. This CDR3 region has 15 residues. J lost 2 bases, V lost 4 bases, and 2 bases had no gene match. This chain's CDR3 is CASSRQGAGANVLTF. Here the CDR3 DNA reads TGTGCCAGCAGCCGGCAGGGGGCTGGGGCCAACGTCCTGACTTTC.

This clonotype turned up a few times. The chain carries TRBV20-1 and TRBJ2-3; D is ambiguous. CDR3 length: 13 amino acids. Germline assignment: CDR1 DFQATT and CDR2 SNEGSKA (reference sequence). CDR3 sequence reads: CRPVPLLTDTQYF. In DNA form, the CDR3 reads TGCAGGCCAGTGCCCCTCCTCACAGATACGCAGTATTTT.

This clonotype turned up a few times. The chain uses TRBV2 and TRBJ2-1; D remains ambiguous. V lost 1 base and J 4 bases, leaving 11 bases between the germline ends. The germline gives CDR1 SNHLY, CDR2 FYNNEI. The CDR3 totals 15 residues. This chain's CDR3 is CASSEGWSNYNEQFF. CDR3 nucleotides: TGTGCCAGCAGTGAAGGGTGGAGCAATTACAATGAGCAGTTCTTC.